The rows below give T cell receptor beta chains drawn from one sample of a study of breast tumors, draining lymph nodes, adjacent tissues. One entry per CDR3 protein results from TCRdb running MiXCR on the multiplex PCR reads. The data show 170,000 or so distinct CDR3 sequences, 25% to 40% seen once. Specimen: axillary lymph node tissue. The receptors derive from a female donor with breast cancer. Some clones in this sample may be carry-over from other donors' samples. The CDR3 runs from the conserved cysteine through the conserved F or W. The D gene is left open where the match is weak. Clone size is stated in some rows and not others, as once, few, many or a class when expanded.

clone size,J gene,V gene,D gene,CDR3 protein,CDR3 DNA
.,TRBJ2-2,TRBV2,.,CASSEAQGRGTGGLFF,TGTGCCAGCAGTGAAGCACAGGGCCGGGGCACCGGGGGGCTGTTTTTT
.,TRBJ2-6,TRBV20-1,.,CSARDGLGEAWGANVLTF,TGCAGTGCTAGGGATGGGCTTGGGGAAGCATGGGGGGCCAACGTCCTGACTTTC
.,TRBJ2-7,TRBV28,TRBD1,CASSIGQGAYEQCF,TGTGCCAGCAGTATAGGTCAGGGGGCCTACGAGCAGTGCTTC
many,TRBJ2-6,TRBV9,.,CASSPRGKGGGANVLTF,TGTGCCAGCAGCCCTAGAGGGAAGGGAGGTGGGGCCAACGTCCTGACTTTC
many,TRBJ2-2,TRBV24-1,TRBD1,CATSDPGQGKDTGELFF,TGTGCCACCAGTGACCCCGGACAGGGAAAGGACACCGGGGAGCTGTTTTTT
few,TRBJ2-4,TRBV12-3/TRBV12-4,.,CASTFSGSGKNIQYF,TGTGCCAGCACCTTCAGCGGATCGGGCAAAAACATTCAGTACTTC
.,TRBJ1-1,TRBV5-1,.,CASSGEGGTEAFF,TGCGCCAGCAGCGGGGAAGGGGGCACTGAAGCTTTCTTT
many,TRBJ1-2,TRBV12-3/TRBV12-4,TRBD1,CASSLWIGGNYGYTF,TGTGCCAGCAGTTTGTGGATAGGGGGCAACTATGGCTACACCTTC
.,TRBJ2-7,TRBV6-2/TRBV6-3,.,CASGSYRVGHEQYF,TGTGCCAGCGGATCATACAGGGTAGGCCACGAGCAGTACTTC
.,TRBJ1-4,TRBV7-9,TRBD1,CASSLRQGGYNEKLFF,TGTGCCAGCAGCTTACGACAGGGGGGTTACAATGAAAAACTGTTTTTT
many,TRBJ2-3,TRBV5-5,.,CASSFGHTSTDTQYF,TGTGCCAGCAGCTTTGGACATACGAGCACAGATACGCAGTATTTT
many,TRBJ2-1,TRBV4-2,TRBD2,CASSQKARGAGADEQFF,TGTGCCAGCAGCCAAAAGGCTAGAGGAGCGGGAGCTGACGAGCAGTTCTTC
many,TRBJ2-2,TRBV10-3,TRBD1,CAISGGTGVSTGELFF,TGTGCCATCAGTGGGGGGACAGGGGTTAGCACCGGGGAGCTGTTTTTT
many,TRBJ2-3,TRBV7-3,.,CASSRAPTDTQYF,TGTGCCAGCAGTCGGGCCCCCACAGATACGCAGTATTTT
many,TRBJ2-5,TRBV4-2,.,CASSQELAETQYF,TGTGCCAGCAGCCAAGAACTAGCCGAGACCCAGTACTTC
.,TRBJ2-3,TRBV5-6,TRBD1,CASSLGQGRHDTQYF,TGTGCCAGCAGCTTGGGACAGGGGCGTCATGATACGCAGTATTTT
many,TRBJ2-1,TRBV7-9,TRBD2,CASSPLNSGSYNEQFF,TGTGCCAGCAGCCCGTTAAATAGCGGGAGCTACAATGAGCAGTTCTTC
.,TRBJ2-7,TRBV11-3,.,CASSFQESYEQYF,TGTGCCAGCAGCTTCCAGGAGAGCTACGAGCAGTACTTC
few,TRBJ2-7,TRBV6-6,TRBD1,CASSRTGGRSSYEQYF,TGTGCCAGCAGTCGGACAGGGGGTAGGAGCTCCTACGAGCAGTACTTC
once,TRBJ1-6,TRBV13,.,CASSLDPAGSSPLHF,TGTGCCAGCAGCTTAGATCCGGCAGGGTCTTCACCCCTCCACTTT
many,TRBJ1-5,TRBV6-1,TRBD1,CASNRGRGRIGEPQHF,TGTGCCAGCAATCGTGGCAGGGGGCGTATAGGGGAGCCCCAGCATTTT
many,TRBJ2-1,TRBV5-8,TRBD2,CASSVRKLAGVDEQFF,TGTGCCAGCAGCGTCCGAAAACTAGCGGGAGTGGATGAGCAGTTCTTC
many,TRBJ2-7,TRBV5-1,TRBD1,CASRGGQGPQYEQYF,TGCGCCAGCAGGGGGGGACAGGGTCCCCAGTACGAGCAGTACTTC
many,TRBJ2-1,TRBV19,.,CASRPGQTGNEQFF,TGTGCCAGTAGACCGGGACAAACTGGGAATGAGCAGTTCTTC
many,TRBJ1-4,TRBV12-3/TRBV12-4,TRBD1,CASRNRDRGSKLFF,TGTGCCAGCAGGAACCGGGACAGAGGGTCAAAACTGTTTTTT
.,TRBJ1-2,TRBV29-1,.,CSVDERLPEGYTF,TGCAGCGTTGATGAAAGGCTACCAGAGGGCTACACCTTC
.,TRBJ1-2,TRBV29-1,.,CSLGQFGGGYGYTF,TGCAGCTTAGGTCAGTTTGGAGGGGGCTATGGCTACACCTTC
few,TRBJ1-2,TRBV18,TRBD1,CASSPPARTGGRGYTF,TGTGCCAGCTCACCACCAGCAAGAACAGGGGGCCGTGGCTACACCTTC
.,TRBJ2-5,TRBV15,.,CATSRVRASTNPFRGETQHF,TGTGCCACCAGCAGAGTTAGGGCCAGTACCAACCCGTTCCGGGGAGAGACCCAGCACTTC
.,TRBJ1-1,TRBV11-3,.,CASSLAGDTEAFF,TGTGCCAGCAGCTTAGCAGGGGACACTGAAGCTTTCTTT
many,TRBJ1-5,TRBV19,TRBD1,CASDSDRAQPQHF,TGTGCCAGTGATTCTGACAGGGCTCAGCCCCAGCATTTT
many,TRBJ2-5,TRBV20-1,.,CSAPGTYKETQYF,TGCAGTGCGCCCGGGACATACAAAGAGACCCAGTACTTC
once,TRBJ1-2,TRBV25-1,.,CASSLGYREHGYTF,TGTGCCAGCAGTTTAGGCTACAGGGAGCATGGCTACACCTTC
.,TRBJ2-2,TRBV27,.,CASSWAGAVSGERFF,TGTGCCAGCAGTTGGGCAGGGGCGGTGTCCGGGGAGCGGTTTTTT
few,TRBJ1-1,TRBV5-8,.,CASRQGTEAFF,TGTGCCAGCAGACAAGGGACCGAAGCTTTCTTT
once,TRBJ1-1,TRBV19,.,CASSSPQGTFNTEAFF,TGTGCCAGTAGTAGCCCCCAGGGGACCTTCAACACTGAAGCTTTCTTT
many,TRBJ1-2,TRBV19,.,CASFPSGSGYLDGYTF,TGTGCCAGTTTCCCCTCGGGATCAGGGTATTTGGATGGCTACACCTTC
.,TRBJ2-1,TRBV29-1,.,CSAQSRGPSSYEQFF,TGCAGCGCCCAGTCCAGGGGTCCGAGCTCTTATGAGCAGTTCTTC
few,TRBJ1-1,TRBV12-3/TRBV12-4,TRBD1,CASSLRQGQARAFF,TGTGCCAGCAGTTTACGACAGGGTCAAGCAAGGGCTTTCTTT
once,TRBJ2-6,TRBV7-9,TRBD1,CASSPDRVGDNVLTF,TGTGCCAGCAGCCCGGACAGGGTCGGGGACAACGTCCTGACTTTC
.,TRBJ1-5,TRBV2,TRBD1,CASGTVYGNQPQHF,TGTGCCAGCGGGACAGTTTACGGGAATCAGCCCCAGCATTTT
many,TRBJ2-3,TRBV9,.,CASSEGSDSSTDTQYF,TGTGCCAGCAGCGAGGGCTCTGATAGTAGCACAGATACGCAGTATTTT
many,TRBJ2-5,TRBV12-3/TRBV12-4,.,CASGKEALRETQYF,TGTGCCAGCGGCAAGGAGGCCCTACGGGAGACCCAGTACTTC
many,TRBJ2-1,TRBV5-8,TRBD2,CAAGTSGNNEQFF,TGTGCCGCGGGGACTAGCGGGAATAATGAGCAGTTCTTC
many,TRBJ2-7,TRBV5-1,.,CASSFQGDEQYF,TGCGCCAGCAGCTTTCAGGGAGACGAGCAGTACTTC
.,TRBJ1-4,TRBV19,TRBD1,CASGQGQVNEKLFF,TGTGCCAGCGGACAGGGACAGGTTAATGAAAAACTGTTTTTT
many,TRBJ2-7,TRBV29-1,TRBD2,CSVWTSGYEQYF,TGCAGCGTGTGGACTAGCGGGTACGAGCAGTACTTC
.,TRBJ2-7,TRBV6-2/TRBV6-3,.,CASRRFYEQYF,TGTGCCAGCAGGCGGTTCTACGAGCAGTACTTC
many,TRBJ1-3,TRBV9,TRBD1,CASSTGTGLLGNTIYF,TGTGCCAGCAGTACCGGGACAGGGCTTTTAGGAAACACCATATATTTT
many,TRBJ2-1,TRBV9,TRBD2,CASSAQSGRATGDEQFF,TGTGCCAGCAGCGCCCAGAGCGGGAGGGCCACGGGGGATGAGCAGTTCTTC
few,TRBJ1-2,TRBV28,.,CASSPQGFYTF,TGTGCCAGCAGCCCACAGGGTTTCTACACCTTC
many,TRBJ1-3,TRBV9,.,CASSVDRTSGNTIYF,TGTGCCAGCAGCGTAGACAGGACCTCTGGAAACACCATATATTTT
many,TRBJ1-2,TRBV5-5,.,CASSLEGSPTYGYTF,TGTGCCAGCAGCTTGGAGGGATCACCGACCTATGGCTACACCTTC
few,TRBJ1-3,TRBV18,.,CASSPPVYSGNTIYF,TGTGCCAGCTCACCACCAGTCTACTCTGGAAACACCATATATTTT